This T cell receptor beta chain was profiled in a study of identical twins. Broader study findings: There was an excess of low generation probability in the out-of-frame alpha sequences that twins shared.

This clonotype was observed a handful of times. Its target is unknown. All donors comprised healthy Caucasians. TCRdb itself ran the 5' RACE reads through MiXCR, one entry per CDR3 protein. Of more than 400,000 distinct CDR3 sequences listed, roughly 15% are singletons. V gave up 0 bases and J gave up 7 bases, with 15 bases separating them. The germline CDR1 and CDR2 sequences are SGHRS and YFSETQ. The CDR3 has 15 amino acids. The same data also went into a second study, on yellow fever vaccine responses in identical twins.

The V call is TRBV5-1, the J call TRBJ2-3, with D possibly TRBD1 on 5 matching bases. The sequencing sample was made of CD4+ T cells sorted from blood. The source of this sequence is a young woman in good health. The chain's CDR3 is CASSLVQGSLHTQYF. Here the CDR3 DNA reads TGCGCCAGCAGCTTGGTCCAGGGATCCCTTCATACGCAGTATTTT.